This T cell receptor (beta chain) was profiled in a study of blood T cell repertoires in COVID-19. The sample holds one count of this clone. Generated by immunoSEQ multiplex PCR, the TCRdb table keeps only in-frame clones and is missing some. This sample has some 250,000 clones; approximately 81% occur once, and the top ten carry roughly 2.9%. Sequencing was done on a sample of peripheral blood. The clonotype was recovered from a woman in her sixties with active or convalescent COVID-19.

The CDR3 region is CASSLAPSHLIARRETQYF. DNA for the CDR3: TGTGCCAGCAGCTTAGCTCCCAGCCATCTGATCGCCCGCAGGGAGACCCAGTACTTC. The gene calls are TRBV7-2 and TRBJ2-5, with D unresolved. The CDR3 sequence is 19 residues long. Looked up from germline, CDR1 is SGHTA and CDR2 is FQGNSA. V gave up 0 bases and J gave up 5 bases, with 25 bases separating them.